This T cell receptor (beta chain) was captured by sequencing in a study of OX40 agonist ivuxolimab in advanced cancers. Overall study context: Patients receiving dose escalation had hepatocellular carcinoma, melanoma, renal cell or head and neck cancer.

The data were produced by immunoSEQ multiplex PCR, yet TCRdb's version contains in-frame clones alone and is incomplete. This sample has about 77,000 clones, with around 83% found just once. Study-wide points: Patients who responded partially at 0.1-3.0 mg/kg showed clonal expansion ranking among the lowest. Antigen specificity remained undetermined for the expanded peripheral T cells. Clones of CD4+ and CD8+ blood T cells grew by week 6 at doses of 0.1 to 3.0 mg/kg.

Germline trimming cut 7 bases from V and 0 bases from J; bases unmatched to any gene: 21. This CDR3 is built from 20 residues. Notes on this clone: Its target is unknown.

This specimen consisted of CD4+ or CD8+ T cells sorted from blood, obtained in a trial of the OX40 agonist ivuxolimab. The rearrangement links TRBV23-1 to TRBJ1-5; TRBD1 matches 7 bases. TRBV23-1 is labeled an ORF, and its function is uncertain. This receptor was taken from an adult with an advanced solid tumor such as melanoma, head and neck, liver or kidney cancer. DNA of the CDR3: TGCGCCAGCACCTTTCCTTACAGGGGACGAACCACTTATAGCAATCAGCCCCAGCATTTT. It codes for CASTFPYRGRTTYSNQPQHF.